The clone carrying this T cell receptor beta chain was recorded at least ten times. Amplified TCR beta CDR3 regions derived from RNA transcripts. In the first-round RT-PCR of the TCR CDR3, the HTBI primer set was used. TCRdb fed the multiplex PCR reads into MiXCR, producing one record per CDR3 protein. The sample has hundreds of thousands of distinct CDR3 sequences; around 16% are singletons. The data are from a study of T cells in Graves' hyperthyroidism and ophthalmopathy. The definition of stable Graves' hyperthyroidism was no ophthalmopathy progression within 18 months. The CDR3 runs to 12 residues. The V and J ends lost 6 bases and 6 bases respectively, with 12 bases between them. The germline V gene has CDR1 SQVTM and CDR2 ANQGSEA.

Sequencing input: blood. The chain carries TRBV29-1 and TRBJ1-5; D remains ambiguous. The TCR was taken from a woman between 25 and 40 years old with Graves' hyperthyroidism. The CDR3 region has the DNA TGCAGCGTAGTCCCTCCGGGTCAGCCCCAGCATTTT. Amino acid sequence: CSVVPPGQPQHF.